This is a list of T cell receptor beta chains from one sample in a study of cytomegalovirus exposure and HLA in healthy donors. Assay used: immunoSEQ multiplex PCR; TCRdb lists only in-frame clones, some missing. The table has tens of thousands of clones, roughly 86% seen once. The sample was PBMCs. These receptors all stem from a woman in her late teens or twenties in good health and CMV-seropositive. CDR3s include the opening cysteine and the closing phenylalanine or tryptophan. The D gene is left open where the match is weak. Size tells how often a clone was seen (once, few, many) or the class of an expanded clone, and some rows leave it out.

size	V	D	J	CDR3	DNA
once	TRBV6-5	TRBD1	TRBJ1-5	CASSTDRGGQPQHF	TGTGCCAGCAGCACGGACAGGGGTGGTCAGCCCCAGCATTTT
.	TRBV11-2	.	TRBJ2-7	CASSLVVTPTEQYF	TGTGCCAGCAGCTTAGTGGTGACACCGACCGAGCAGTACTTC
.	TRBV9	TRBD2	TRBJ2-7	CASSVGGRGEQYF	TGTGCCAGCAGCGTCGGCGGGAGAGGCGAGCAGTACTTC
.	TRBV6-1	TRBD1	TRBJ1-5	CASRAGGFYQPQHF	TGTGCCAGCAGGGCAGGGGGGTTTTATCAGCCCCAGCATTTT
few	TRBV2	.	TRBJ1-2	CASSVGLTPGGYTF	TGTGCCAGCAGTGTGGGACTCACGCCGGGTGGCTACACCTTC
.	TRBV19	.	TRBJ2-1	CASSISANEQFF	TGTGCCAGTAGTATTAGCGCCAATGAGCAGTTCTTC
.	TRBV14	.	TRBJ1-6	CASSLDRSTPLHF	TGTGCCAGCAGCCTAGACAGGTCGACACCCCTCCACTTT
.	TRBV4-1	.	TRBJ2-1	CASSQASGYVDEQFF	TGCGCCAGCAGCCAAGCGAGCGGTTATGTGGATGAGCAGTTCTTC
.	TRBV30	.	TRBJ2-5	CAWQGLRETQYF	TGTGCCTGGCAGGGTTTACGGGAGACCCAGTACTTC
.	TRBV4-1	TRBD1	TRBJ2-7	CASSHISGVRGYYEQYF	TGCGCCAGCAGCCACATCTCAGGGGTCAGGGGGTACTACGAGCAGTACTTC
.	TRBV6-5	TRBD2	TRBJ2-5	CASSRTSGAQETQYF	TGTGCCAGCAGTAGGACTAGCGGGGCACAAGAGACCCAGTACTTC
.	TRBV6-5	.	TRBJ1-2	CASSTNGGNYGYTF	TGTGCCAGCAGTACCAATGGGGGGAACTATGGCTACACCTTC
.	TRBV5-6	.	TRBJ1-2	CASSFLRGYGYTF	TGTGCCAGCAGCTTTCTCAGGGGCTATGGCTACACCTTC
.	TRBV2	TRBD1	TRBJ2-7	CASSDGTGSGEQYF	TGTGCCAGCAGTGATGGGACAGGGTCGGGAGAGCAGTACTTC
.	TRBV7-3	TRBD1	TRBJ1-2	CASSSGQGGGYTF	TGTGCCAGCAGCTCCGGACAGGGAGGAGGCTACACCTTC
.	TRBV2	TRBD1	TRBJ2-4	CASSGQGLDIQYF	TGTGCCAGCAGCGGACAGGGATTGGACATTCAGTACTTC
once	TRBV5-1	.	TRBJ2-1	CASNSVNNNEQFF	TGCGCCAGCAATAGCGTCAACAACAATGAGCAGTTCTTC
.	TRBV19	.	TRBJ1-5	CASMWGLGSNQPQHF	TGTGCCAGTATGTGGGGGCTGGGTAGCAATCAGCCCCAGCATTTT
.	TRBV5-1	TRBD1	TRBJ2-3	CASRSPPGQPTDTQYF	TGCGCCAGCAGGTCCCCTCCGGGACAGCCCACAGATACGCAGTATTTT
.	TRBV10-3	.	TRBJ1-2	CAIRAGSGANYGYTF	TGTGCCATCAGAGCAGGGTCTGGAGCTAACTATGGCTACACCTTC
.	TRBV11-2	.	TRBJ2-3	CASSFGWGVSTDTQYF	TGTGCCAGCAGCTTTGGGTGGGGGGTTAGCACAGATACGCAGTATTTT
.	TRBV18	TRBD1	TRBJ2-7	CASSPPGGLYEQYF	TGTGCCAGCTCACCACCAGGGGGCCTCTACGAGCAGTACTTC
.	TRBV4-1	TRBD1	TRBJ1-2	CASSQQGAGGAYGYTF	TGCGCCAGCAGCCAACAAGGCGCAGGGGGCGCGTATGGCTACACCTTC
.	TRBV9	TRBD2	TRBJ2-4	CASSTRGDFDIQYF	TGTGCCAGCTCTACCCGGGGGGACTTCGACATTCAGTACTTC
.	TRBV6-5	TRBD1	TRBJ1-2	CASSYSSRDSPYGYTF	TGTGCCAGCAGTTACTCGAGCCGGGACAGTCCCTATGGCTACACCTTC
.	TRBV9	TRBD2	TRBJ2-1	CASSATSGSQVNEQFF	TGTGCCAGCAGCGCGACTAGCGGGAGCCAGGTGAATGAGCAGTTCTTC